A single sample gave rise to the 5 T cell receptor beta chains below, sequenced in a study of tumor-infiltrating lymphocytes in primary liver carcinoma. TCR beta cDNA came from roughly 550 ng total RNA, primed with a constant-region primer. Slightly modified ARM-PCR with three nested multiplex PCR rounds yielded TCR beta libraries. Investigators reported that the first two PCR rounds, at 10 cycles each, used TRBV1-TRBV30 forward primers with a C-beta reverse primer. TCRdb re-derived calls from the multiplex PCR reads in MiXCR, one entry per CDR3 protein. Found here are some 64,000 distinct CDR3 sequences, over 60% of them singletons; the top ten hold about 40%. Without any cell sorting, 20-30 mg of bulk tissue yielded co-extracted RNA and DNA. Sequencing was performed on liver tumor tissue from sampling region 4. Subset defined: tumor region T4, right-lateral pole. All receptors derive from a middle-aged man with primary liver carcinoma and hepatitis B virus infection.

In regard to this clonotype: This may come from a read error, since a much larger clone is one base off. The chain combines TRBV11-2 with TRBJ2-7; no clear D. This CDR3 has 15 residues. CDR1 and CDR2 (germline): SGHAT, FQNNGV. The DNA of the CDR3 is TGTGTCAGCAGCTCCGGACGGCTTGACGCGCGCGAGCAGTACTTC. Its translation is CVSSSGRLDAREQYF.

This clonotype was counted a few times. The V and J genes are TRBV29-1 and TRBJ1-1; the D gene is possibly TRBD1 (6 bases). The CDR3 extends over 14 amino acids. Germline CDR1 SQVTM, CDR2 ANQGSEA. V was trimmed by 7 bases and J by 0 bases, leaving 15 bases between them. Here the CDR3 DNA reads TGCAGCGGAAAATGGGGGCAGCTGAACACTGAAGCTTTCTTT. Amino acid sequence: CSGKWGQLNTEAFF. The full variable domain, completed using reference TRBV29-1 and TRBJ1-1, is SAVISQKPSRDICQRGTSLTIQCQVDSQVTMMFWYRQQPGQSLTLIATANQGSEATYESGFVIDKFPISRPNLTFSTLTVSNMSPEDSSIYLCSGKWGQLNTEAFFGQGTRLTVV.

A remark on this clonotype: The junction departs from the called germline gene at one end, perhaps through a read error. CDR3 DNA: TGTGCCTGCAGTTCCTCTGTGGGCACCGGGGAGCTGTTATTT. This codes for CACSSSVGTGELLF. The chain employs TRBV12-3 or TRBV12-4 and TRBJ2-2, with D possibly TRBD2 on 5 matching bases. CDR3 length: 14 amino acids.

Comment on this clonotype: A much larger clone lies a single base off, so this may be a read error. CDR3 sequence reads: CANRPTGDYNGQFF. CDR3 nucleotides: TGTGCCAACAGGCCGACAGGTGACTACAATGGGCAGTTCTTC. The chain carries TRBV6-6 and TRBJ2-1; D possibly corresponds to TRBD1 (6 bases). CDR3 length equals 14 residues. CDR1 is MNHNY and CDR2 is SVGAGI in the germline V gene (reference sequence).

As concerns this clonotype: A read error may produce the germline difference seen at one junction end. The J gene is TRBJ1-1, the V gene TRBV29-1; weak D call: TRBD1 (5 bases). Germline CDR1 and CDR2: SQVTM and ANQGSEA. The CDR3 consists of 12 residues. CDR3 in DNA: TGCAGCGTTCGATGGGGCGTGACTGAAGCTCTCTTT. Its protein is CSVRWGVTEALF.